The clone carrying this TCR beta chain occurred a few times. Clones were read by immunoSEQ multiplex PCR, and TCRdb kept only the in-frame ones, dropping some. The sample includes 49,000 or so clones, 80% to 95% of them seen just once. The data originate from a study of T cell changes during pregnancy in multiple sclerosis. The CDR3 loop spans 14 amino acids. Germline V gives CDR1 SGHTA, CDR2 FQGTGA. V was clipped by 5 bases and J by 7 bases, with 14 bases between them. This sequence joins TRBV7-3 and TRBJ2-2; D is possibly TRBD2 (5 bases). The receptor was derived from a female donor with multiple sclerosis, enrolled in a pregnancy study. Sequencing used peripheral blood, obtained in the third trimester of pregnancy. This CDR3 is CASSQIGVVGELFF. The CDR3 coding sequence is TGTGCCAGCAGCCAGATCGGGGTGGTCGGGGAGCTGTTTTTT.